This TCR beta chain was profiled in a study of blood T cell repertoires in COVID-19. Trimming cost V 4 bases and J 3 bases, with 9 bases left between them. Looked up from germline, CDR1 is WNHNN and CDR2 is SYGVQD (reference sequence). The CDR3 contains 13 residues. Assay used: immunoSEQ multiplex PCR; TCRdb lists only in-frame clones, some missing. This sample yields about 270,000 clones, of which 85% to 90% are seen a single time; roughly 4.3% belongs to the top ten. Specimen: PBMCs or T cells enriched from blood (not recorded which). The source is a woman aged 25-40 years with acute COVID-19. This chain joins TRBV10-1 and TRBJ2-5, with a possible D match to TRBD2 (5 bases). The CDR3 reads CASSVRAEETQYF. In DNA form, the CDR3 reads TGCGCCAGCAGTGTCCGAGCGGAAGAGACCCAGTACTTC.